Reported below is one T cell receptor (beta chain). The ends lost 4 bases at V and 5 bases at J; junction bases unmatched: 7. The CDR3 loop spans 14 amino acids. Looked up from germline, CDR1 is SGHNT and CDR2 is YYREEE (reference sequence). This entry is derived from a study of blood T cell repertoires in COVID-19. Sequencing was performed with immunoSEQ multiplex PCR; in TCRdb, only in-frame clones are kept and a portion is missing. The sample carries 650,000 to 800,000 clones, 85% to 90% recorded once. The receptor was derived from a woman younger than 35 with acute or convalescent COVID-19. Sequences were obtained from peripheral blood. The V and J genes are TRBV5-4 and TRBJ1-2, with TRBD1 matching over 8 bases. CDR3 amino acids: CASSRTGRGYGYTF. The DNA for the CDR3 is TGTGCCAGCAGCCGGACAGGGAGGGGATATGGCTACACCTTC.